The 9 T cell receptor beta chains below were found in one sample sequenced in a study of blood T cell repertoires in COVID-19. Sequencing was performed with immunoSEQ multiplex PCR; in TCRdb, only in-frame clones are kept and a portion is missing. The table shows some 60,000 clones, with about 77% occurring only once. Sequenced sample: peripheral blood. These receptors came from a human donor in a cohort sampled during active COVID-19.

The genes are TRBV27 and TRBJ2-1; perhaps TRBD1 as D (5 bases). The CDR3 sequence is 13 residues long. The germline V and J ends were trimmed by 5 bases and 6 bases, with 11 bases remaining between them. Germline V gene data show CDR1 as MNHEY and CDR2 as SMNVEV (reference sequence). The CDR3 coding sequence is TGTGCCAGCAGTCTAGGGGCGCCCAATGAGCAGTTCTTC. This encodes CASSLGAPNEQFF.

The chain links TRBV4-1 to TRBJ1-4; a weak D match, TRBD1 (5 bases). CDR3 length: 16 residues. Germline loops: CDR1 MGHRA, CDR2 YSYEKL. V shed 4 bases and J shed 8 bases, with 20 bases lying between them. The CDR3 here is CASSLTSWGVGEKLFF. The CDR3 DNA follows: TGCGCCAGCAGCCTAACGAGTTGGGGGGTAGGAGAAAAACTGTTTTTT.

The V call is TRBV5-6, the J call TRBJ1-6; possibly TRBD1 for D (5 bases). The CDR3 is 13 residues long. V was clipped by 4 bases and J by 10 bases, with 12 bases between them. CDR1 is SGHDT and CDR2 is YYEEEE in the germline V gene. CDR3 in DNA: TGTGCCAGCAGCCCTTCAGGGTCCTCACCCCTCCACTTT. Protein product: CASSPSGSSPLHF. Using reference TRBV5-6 and TRBJ1-6 for the parts outside the CDR3, the full variable domain is DAGVTQSPTHLIKTRGQQVTLRCSPKSGHDTVSWYQQALGQGPQFIFQYYEEEERQRGNFPDRFSGHQFPNYSSELNVNALLLGDSALYLCASSPSGSSPLHFGNGTRLTVT.

This chain joins TRBV7-9 and TRBJ1-2; 10 bases agree with TRBD1. CDR3 size: 17 residues. Unmatched junction bases numbered 9, after V lost 5 bases and J lost 0 bases. CDR1 and CDR2 from the germline V gene are SEHNR and FQNEAQ (reference sequence). CDR3 residues: CASSPGTGAASNYGYTF. Here the CDR3 DNA reads TGTGCCAGCAGCCCCGGGACAGGGGCCGCTTCTAACTATGGCTACACCTTC. Variable domain in full (rest from reference TRBV7-9 and TRBJ1-2): DTGVSQNPRHKITKRGQNVTFRCDPISEHNRLYWYRQTLGQGPEFLTYFQNEAQLEKSRLLSDRFSAERPKGSFSTLEIQRTEQGDSAMYLCASSPGTGAASNYGYTFGSGTRLTVV.

V gene TRBV9 combines with J gene TRBJ1-6; 9 positions agree with TRBD1. The J segment lost 10 bases and the V segment lost 3 bases, leaving 5 bases of the junction unmatched. From germline, CDR1 is SGDLS and CDR2 YYNGEE. This CDR3 is built from 14 residues. CDR3 DNA: TGTGCCAGCAGCGCACAGGGGGCACGGTCACCCCTCCACTTT. As protein: CASSAQGARSPLHF.

V is TRBV4-1 and J is TRBJ1-4; 10 nucleotides agree with TRBD1. V lost 3 bases to trimming and J lost 5 bases; unmatched junction nucleotides: 21. From germline, CDR1 is MGHRA and CDR2 YSYEKL. The CDR3 is 21 residues long. The CDR3 loop reads CASSHGDRGLELVVQNEKLFF. The CDR3 DNA follows: TGCGCCAGCAGCCATGGGGACAGGGGTTTGGAATTGGTAGTTCAGAATGAAAAACTGTTTTTT.

The chain carries TRBV30 and TRBJ1-5, with 7 nucleotides matching TRBD1. V dropped 5 bases and J dropped 4; count of bases not matched to a gene: 8. The CDR3 spans 14 residues. Germline loops: CDR1 GTSNPN, CDR2 SVGIG (reference sequence). The CDR3, as DNA: TGTGCCTGGGGATTACAGGGGCCGAATCAGCCCCAGCATTTT. Amino acid sequence: CAWGLQGPNQPQHF.

The CDR3 is CATSRAIGGLFPGLAERSSYEQYF. CDR3 bases: TGTGCCACCAGCAGAGCTATCGGCGGATTATTTCCGGGACTAGCGGAGAGGAGCTCCTACGAGCAGTACTTC. The chain joins TRBV15 to TRBJ2-7, with 11 bases that match TRBD2. Germline CDR1 reads LNHNV; CDR2 reads YYDKDF (reference sequence). The CDR3 runs to 24 residues. Unmatched junction bases numbered 26, after V lost 1 base and J lost 0 bases. Together with reference TRBV15 and TRBJ2-7, the CDR3 gives the full variable domain: DAMVIQNPRYQVTQFGKPVTLSCSQTLNHNVMYWYQQKSSQAPKLLFHYYDKDFNNEADTPDNFQSRRPNTSFCFLDIRSPGLGDTAMYLCATSRAIGGLFPGLAERSSYEQYFGPGTRLTVT.

To note about this clone: This sample also contains other DNA sequences that code for the same CDR3. The rearrangement links TRBV3-1 (or the pseudogene TRBV3-2) to TRBJ2-2; D is possibly TRBD2 (6 bases). This CDR3 has 14 amino acids. The germline V and J ends were trimmed by 0 bases and 6 bases, with 8 bases remaining between them. Germline assignment: CDR1 LGHDT and CDR2 YNNKEL (reference sequence). CDR3 bases: TGTGCCAGCAGCCAAGATAGCGGAGCCGGGGAGCTGTTTTTT. Translated: CASSQDSGAGELFF.